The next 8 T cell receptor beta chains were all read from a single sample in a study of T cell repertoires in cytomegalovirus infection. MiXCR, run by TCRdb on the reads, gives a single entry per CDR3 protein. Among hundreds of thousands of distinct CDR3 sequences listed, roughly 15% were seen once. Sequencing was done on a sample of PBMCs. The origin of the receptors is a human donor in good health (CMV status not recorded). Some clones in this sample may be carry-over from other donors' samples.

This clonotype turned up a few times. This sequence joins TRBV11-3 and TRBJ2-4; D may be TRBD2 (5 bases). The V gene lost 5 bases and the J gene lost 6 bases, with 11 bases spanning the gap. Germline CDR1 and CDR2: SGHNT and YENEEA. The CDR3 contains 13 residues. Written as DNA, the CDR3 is TGTGCCAGCAGCGGAGGAGTCGGAAACATTCAGTACTTC. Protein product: CASSGGVGNIQYF.

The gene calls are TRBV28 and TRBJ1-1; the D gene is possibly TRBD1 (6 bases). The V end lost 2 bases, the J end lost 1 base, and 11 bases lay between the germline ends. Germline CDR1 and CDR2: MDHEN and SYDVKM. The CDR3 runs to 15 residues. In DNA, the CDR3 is TGTGCCAGCAGTTTAGTTGGGGGCTGGAACACTGAAGCTTTCTTT. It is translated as CASSLVGGWNTEAFF. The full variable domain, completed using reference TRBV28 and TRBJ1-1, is DVKVTQSSRYLVKRTGEKVFLECVQDMDHENMFWYRQDPGLGLRLIYFSYDVKMKEKGDIPEGYSVSREKKERFSLILESASTNQTSMYLCASSLVGGWNTEAFFGQGTRLTVV.

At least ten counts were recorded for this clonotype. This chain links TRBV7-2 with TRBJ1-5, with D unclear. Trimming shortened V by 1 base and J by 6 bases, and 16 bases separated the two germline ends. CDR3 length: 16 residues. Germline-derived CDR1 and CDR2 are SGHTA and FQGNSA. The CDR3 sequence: CASSLGIGQQPQPQHF. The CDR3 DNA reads TGTGCCAGCAGCTTAGGTATCGGGCAGCAGCCTCAGCCCCAGCATTTT.

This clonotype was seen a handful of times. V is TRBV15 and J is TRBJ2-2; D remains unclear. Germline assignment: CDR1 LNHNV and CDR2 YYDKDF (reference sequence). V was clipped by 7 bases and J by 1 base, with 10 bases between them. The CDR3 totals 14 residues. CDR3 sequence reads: CATTHPGNTGELFF. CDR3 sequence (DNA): TGTGCCACCACCCACCCGGGGAACACCGGGGAGCTGTTTTTT.

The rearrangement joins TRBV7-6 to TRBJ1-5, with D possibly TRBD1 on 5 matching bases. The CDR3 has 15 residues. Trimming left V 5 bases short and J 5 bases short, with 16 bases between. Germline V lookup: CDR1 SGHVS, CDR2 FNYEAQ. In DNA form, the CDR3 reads TGTGCCAGCAGCCCGAACCTGGGGGGGGATCAGCCCCAGCATTTT. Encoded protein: CASSPNLGGDQPQHF. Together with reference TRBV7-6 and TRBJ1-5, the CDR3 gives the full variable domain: GAGVSQSPRYKVTKRGQDVALRCDPISGHVSLYWYRQALGQGPEFLTYFNYEAQQDKSGLPNDRFSAERPEGSISTLTIQRTEQRDSAMYRCASSPNLGGDQPQHFGDGTRLSIL.

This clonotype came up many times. The CDR3 coding sequence is TGTGCCAGCAGTGTAGGGGCCCGGCTGACCTACTCCTACAATGAGCAGTTCTTC. This gives the protein CASSVGARLTYSYNEQFF. This chain joins TRBV2 and TRBJ2-1; a possible D gene is TRBD1 (5 bases). V dropped 4 bases and J dropped 0 bases, with 19 bases sitting between them. This CDR3 has 18 amino acids. Germline-derived CDR1 and CDR2 are SNHLY and FYNNEI.

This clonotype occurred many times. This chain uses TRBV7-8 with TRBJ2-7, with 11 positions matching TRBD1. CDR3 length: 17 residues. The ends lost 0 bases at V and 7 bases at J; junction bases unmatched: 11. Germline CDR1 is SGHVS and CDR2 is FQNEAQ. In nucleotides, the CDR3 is TGTGCCAGCAGCTTAGCGAAGCCGGGACAGGGGGTACGTGAGCAGTACTTC. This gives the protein CASSLAKPGQGVREQYF.

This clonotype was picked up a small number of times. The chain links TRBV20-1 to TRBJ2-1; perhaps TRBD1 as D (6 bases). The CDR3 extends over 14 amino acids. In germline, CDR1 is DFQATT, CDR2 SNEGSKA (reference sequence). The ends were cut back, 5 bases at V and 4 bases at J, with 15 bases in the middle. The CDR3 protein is CSAQVGTSYNEQFF. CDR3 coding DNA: TGCAGTGCTCAGGTCGGGACATCATACAATGAGCAGTTCTTC.